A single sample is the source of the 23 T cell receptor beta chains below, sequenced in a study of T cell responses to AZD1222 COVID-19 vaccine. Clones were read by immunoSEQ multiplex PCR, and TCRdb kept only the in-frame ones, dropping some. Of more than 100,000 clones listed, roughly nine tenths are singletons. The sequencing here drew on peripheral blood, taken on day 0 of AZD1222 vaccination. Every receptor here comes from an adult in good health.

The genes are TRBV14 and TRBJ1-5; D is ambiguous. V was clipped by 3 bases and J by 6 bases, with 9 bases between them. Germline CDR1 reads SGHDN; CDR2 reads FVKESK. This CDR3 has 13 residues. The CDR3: CASSQGMGQPQHF. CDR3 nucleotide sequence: TGTGCCAGCAGCCAGGGGATGGGTCAGCCCCAGCATTTT.

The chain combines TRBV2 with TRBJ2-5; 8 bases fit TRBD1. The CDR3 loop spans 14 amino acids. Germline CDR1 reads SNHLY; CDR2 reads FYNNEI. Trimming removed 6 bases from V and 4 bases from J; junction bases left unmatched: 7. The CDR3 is CASSRQGMGETQYF. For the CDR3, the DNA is TGTGCCAGCAGCCGACAGGGGATGGGAGAGACCCAGTACTTC.

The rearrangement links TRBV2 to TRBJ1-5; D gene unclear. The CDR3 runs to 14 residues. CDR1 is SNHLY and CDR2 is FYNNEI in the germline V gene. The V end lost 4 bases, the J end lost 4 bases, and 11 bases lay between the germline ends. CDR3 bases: TGTGCCAGCAGTGGGGTGGGCGCAAATCAGCCCCAGCATTTT. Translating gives CASSGVGANQPQHF.

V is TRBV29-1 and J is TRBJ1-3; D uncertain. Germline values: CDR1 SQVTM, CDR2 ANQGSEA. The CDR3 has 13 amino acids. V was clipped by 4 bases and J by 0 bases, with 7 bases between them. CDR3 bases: TGCAGCGTTGGTAAATCCTCTGGAAACACCATATATTTT. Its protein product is CSVGKSSGNTIYF.

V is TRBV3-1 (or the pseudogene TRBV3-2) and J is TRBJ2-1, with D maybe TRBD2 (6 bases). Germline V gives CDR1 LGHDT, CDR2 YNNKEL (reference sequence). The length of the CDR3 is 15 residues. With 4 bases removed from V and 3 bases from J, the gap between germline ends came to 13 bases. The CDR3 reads CASSPAGPDYNEQFF. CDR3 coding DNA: TGTGCCAGCAGCCCCGCGGGACCAGACTACAATGAGCAGTTCTTC.

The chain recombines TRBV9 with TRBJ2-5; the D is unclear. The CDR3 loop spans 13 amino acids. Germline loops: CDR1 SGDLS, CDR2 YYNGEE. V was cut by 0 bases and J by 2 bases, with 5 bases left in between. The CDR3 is CASSVGLQETQYF. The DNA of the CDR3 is TGTGCCAGCAGCGTAGGGCTACAAGAGACCCAGTACTTC.

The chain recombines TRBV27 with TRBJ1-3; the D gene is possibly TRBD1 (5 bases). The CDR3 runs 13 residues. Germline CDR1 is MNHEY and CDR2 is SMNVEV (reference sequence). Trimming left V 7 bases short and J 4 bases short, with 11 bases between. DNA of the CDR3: TGTGCCAGCACCTGGGGGATCGGAAACACCATATATTTT. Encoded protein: CASTWGIGNTIYF.

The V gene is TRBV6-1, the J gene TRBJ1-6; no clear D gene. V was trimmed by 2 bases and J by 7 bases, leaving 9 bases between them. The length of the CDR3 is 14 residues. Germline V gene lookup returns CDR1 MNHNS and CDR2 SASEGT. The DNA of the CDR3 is TGTGCCAGCAGTGAAAAAGTTAGGAATTCACCCCTCCACTTT. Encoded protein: CASSEKVRNSPLHF.

CDR3 in amino acids: CASGRENTGELFF. In nucleotides, the CDR3 is TGTGCCAGCGGACGAGAAAACACCGGGGAGCTGTTTTTT. The V gene is TRBV9, the J gene TRBJ2-2, with unresolved D. V lost 7 bases to trimming and J lost 2 bases, with 9 bases between them. Germline CDR1 and CDR2: SGDLS and YYNGEE. This CDR3 spans 13 amino acids.

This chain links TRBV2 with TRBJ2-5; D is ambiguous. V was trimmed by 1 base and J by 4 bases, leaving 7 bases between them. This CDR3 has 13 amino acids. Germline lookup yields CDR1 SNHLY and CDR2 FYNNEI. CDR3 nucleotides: TGTGCCAGCAGTGAAGGACTGGCAGAGACCCAGTACTTC. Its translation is CASSEGLAETQYF.

In DNA form, the CDR3 reads TGTGCCAGCTCACTAGGCGAGGGCCACTATGGCTACACCTTC. It yields the protein CASSLGEGHYGYTF. This chain links TRBV18 with TRBJ1-2; D unclear. In germline, CDR1 is KGHSH, CDR2 LQKENI. The CDR3 is 14 amino acids. Trimming pared 4 bases from V and 3 bases from J, leaving 12 bases between.

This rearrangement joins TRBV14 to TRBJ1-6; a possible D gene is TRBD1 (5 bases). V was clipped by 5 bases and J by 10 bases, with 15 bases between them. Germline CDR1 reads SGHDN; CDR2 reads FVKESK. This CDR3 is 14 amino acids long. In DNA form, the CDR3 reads TGTGCCAGCAGCAACGAGGGGCCCGGGTCACCCCTCCACTTT. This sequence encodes CASSNEGPGSPLHF.

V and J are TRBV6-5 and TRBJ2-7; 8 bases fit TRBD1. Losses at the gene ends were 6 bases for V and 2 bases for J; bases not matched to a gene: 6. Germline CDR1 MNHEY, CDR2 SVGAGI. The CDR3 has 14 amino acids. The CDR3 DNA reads TGTGCCAGCAGCGGGACAGGATCGACCTACGAGCAGTACTTC. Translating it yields CASSGTGSTYEQYF.

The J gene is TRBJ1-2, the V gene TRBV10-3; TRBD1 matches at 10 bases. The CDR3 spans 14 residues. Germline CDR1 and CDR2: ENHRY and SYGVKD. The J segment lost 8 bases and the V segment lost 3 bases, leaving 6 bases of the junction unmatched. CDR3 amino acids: CAISDGTGVDGYTF. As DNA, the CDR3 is TGTGCCATCAGTGACGGGACAGGGGTTGACGGCTACACCTTC.

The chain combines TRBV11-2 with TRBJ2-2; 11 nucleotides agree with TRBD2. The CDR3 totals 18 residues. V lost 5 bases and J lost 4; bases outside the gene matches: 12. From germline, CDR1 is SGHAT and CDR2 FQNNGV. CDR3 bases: TGTGCCAGCAGCCTCCTCGCTGGGACTAGCGGATTCACCGGGGAGCTGTTTTTT. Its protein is CASSLLAGTSGFTGELFF.

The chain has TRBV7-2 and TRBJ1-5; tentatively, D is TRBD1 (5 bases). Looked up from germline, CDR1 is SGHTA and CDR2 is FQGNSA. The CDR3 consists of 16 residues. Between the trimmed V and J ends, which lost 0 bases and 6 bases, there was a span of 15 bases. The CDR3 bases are TGTGCCAGCAGCTTAGCGCTCAGGGATAGAGGTCAGCCCCAGCATTTT. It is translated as CASSLALRDRGQPQHF.

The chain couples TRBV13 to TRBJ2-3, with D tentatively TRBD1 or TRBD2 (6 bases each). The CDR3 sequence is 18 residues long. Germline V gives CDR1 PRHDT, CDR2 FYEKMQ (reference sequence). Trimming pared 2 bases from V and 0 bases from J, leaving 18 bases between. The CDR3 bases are TGTGCCAGCAGCTTACAACCAGGGGACTCTACTAGCACAGATACGCAGTATTTT. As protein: CASSLQPGDSTSTDTQYF.

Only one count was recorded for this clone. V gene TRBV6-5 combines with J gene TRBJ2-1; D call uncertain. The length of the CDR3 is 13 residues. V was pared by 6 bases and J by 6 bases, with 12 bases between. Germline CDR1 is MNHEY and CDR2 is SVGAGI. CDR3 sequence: CASSLDWLNEQFF. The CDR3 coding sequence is TGTGCCAGCAGCTTAGACTGGCTCAATGAGCAGTTCTTC.

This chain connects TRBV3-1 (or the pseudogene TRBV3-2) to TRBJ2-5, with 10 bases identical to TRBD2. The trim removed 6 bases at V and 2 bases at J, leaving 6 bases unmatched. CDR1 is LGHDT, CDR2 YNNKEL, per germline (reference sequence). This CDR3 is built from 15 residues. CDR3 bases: TGTGCCAGCAGTAGGACTAGCGGTTCACAAGAGACCCAGTACTTC. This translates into CASSRTSGSQETQYF.

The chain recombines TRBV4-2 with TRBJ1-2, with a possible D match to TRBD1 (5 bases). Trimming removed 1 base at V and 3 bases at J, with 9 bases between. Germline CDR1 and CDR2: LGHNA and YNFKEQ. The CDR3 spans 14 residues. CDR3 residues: CASSQVGGDYGYTF. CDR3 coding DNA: TGTGCCAGCAGCCAAGTGGGGGGGGACTATGGCTACACCTTC.

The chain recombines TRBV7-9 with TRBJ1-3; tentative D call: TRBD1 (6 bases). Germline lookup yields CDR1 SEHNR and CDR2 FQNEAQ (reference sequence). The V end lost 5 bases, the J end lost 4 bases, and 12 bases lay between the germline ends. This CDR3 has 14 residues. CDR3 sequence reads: CASSARDTGNTIYF. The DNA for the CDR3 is TGTGCCAGCAGCGCCCGGGACACGGGAAACACCATATATTTT.

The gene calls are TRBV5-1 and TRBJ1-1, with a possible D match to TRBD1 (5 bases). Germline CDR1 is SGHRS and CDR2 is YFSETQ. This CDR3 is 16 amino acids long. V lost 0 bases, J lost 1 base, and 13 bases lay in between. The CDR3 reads CASSLAPQAANTEAFF. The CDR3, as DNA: TGCGCCAGCAGCTTGGCTCCACAGGCGGCGAACACTGAAGCTTTCTTT.

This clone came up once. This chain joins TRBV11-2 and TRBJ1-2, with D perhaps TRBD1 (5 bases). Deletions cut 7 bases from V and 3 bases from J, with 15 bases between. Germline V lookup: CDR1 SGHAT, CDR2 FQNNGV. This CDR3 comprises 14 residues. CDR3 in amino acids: CASKHGGTYYGYTF. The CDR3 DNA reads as TGTGCCAGCAAGCACGGCGGGACGTACTATGGCTACACCTTC. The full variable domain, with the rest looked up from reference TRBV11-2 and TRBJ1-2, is EAGVAQSPRYKIIEKRQSVAFWCNPISGHATLYWYQQILGQGPKLLIQFQNNGVVDDSQLPKDRFSAERLKGVDSTLKIQPAKLEDSAVYLCASKHGGTYYGYTFGSGTRLTVV.